The rows below give T cell receptor beta chains drawn from one sample of a study of blood T cell repertoires in COVID-19. TCRdb's table, derived via immunoSEQ multiplex PCR, lists solely in-frame clones and lacks some. This sample has 150,000 to 200,000 clones, with about 81% found just once. The sample comprised peripheral blood. These receptor sequences come from a man between 60 and 70 years old with active or convalescent COVID-19. The CDR3 runs from the conserved cysteine through the conserved F or W. The D gene is left open where the match is weak.

length	D	J	V	DNA	CDR3
17	-	TRBJ1-5	TRBV7-9	TGTGCCAGCAGCTTAAGTTCTAGTGGGGGGTTCGGACAGCCCCAGCATTTT	CASSLSSSGGFGQPQHF
16	-	TRBJ1-5	TRBV21-1	TGTGCCAGCAGCAAGCCAGACAGGGGACGGAATCAGCCCCAGCATTTT	CASSKPDRGRNQPQHF
14	TRBD1	TRBJ2-7	TRBV15	TGTGCCACCAGCCCTCAGGGGGCCCCCTACGAGCAGTACTTC	CATSPQGAPYEQYF
14	TRBD1	TRBJ1-5	TRBV28	TGTGCCAGCAGGAGGACAGGGGGTGGTCAGCCCCAGCATTTT	CASRRTGGGQPQHF
14	-	TRBJ1-2	TRBV2	TGTGCCAGCAGTGGGTTCCAGGTTAGCTATGGCTACACCTTC	CASSGFQVSYGYTF
13	TRBD2	TRBJ2-3	TRBV12-5	TGTGCTAGTGGCCCCGGGGGGATCGATACGCAGTATTTT	CASGPGGIDTQYF
16	TRBD1	TRBJ1-1	TRBV6-2/TRBV6-3	TGTGCCAGCAGTTCCCAACAGGGGCGACCGAACACTGAAGCTTTCTTT	CASSSQQGRPNTEAFF
14	TRBD1	TRBJ1-2	TRBV7-2	TGTGCCAGCAGCCTCCCACAGGGGACCAATGGCTACACCTTC	CASSLPQGTNGYTF
15	TRBD2	TRBJ2-1	TRBV6-4	TGTGCCAGCAGTGACAATGGACTAGCCTACAATGAGCAGTTCTTC	CASSDNGLAYNEQFF
15	TRBD2	TRBJ2-1	TRBV11-2	TGTGCCAGCAGCGCCCGACTAGCGGGGGACAATGAGCAGTTCTTC	CASSARLAGDNEQFF
15	TRBD1	TRBJ2-7	TRBV6-5	TGTGCCAGCAGTAGATCCGGGACAGGGGCCCACGAGCAGTACTTC	CASSRSGTGAHEQYF
16	TRBD1	TRBJ1-5	TRBV19	TGTGCCAGTAGTATAGAACCTACAGGGGTCGGCCAGCCCCAGCATTTT	CASSIEPTGVGQPQHF
13	TRBD2	TRBJ2-5	TRBV5-1	TGCGCCAGCAGCTTGCAGGCCCTAGCGGCCCAGTACTTC	CASSLQALAAQYF
14	-	TRBJ1-1	TRBV7-9	TGTGCCAGCAGCTCCCCGCAACCGGGAGCTGAAGCTTTCTTT	CASSSPQPGAEAFF
14	-	TRBJ1-6	TRBV7-8	TGTGCCAGCAGCTTAGGACAGGTCAGATCACCCCTCCACTTT	CASSLGQVRSPLHF
15	TRBD1	TRBJ1-6	TRBV6-5	TGTGCCAGCAGGTCGACAGGGACACATAATTCACCCCTCCACTTT	CASRSTGTHNSPLHF
15	TRBD2	TRBJ2-7	TRBV3-1/TRBV3-2	TGTGCCAGCAGCCGACCCACTAGCGGGAGCCACGAGCAGTACTTC	CASSRPTSGSHEQYF
13	-	TRBJ1-2	TRBV2	TGTGCCAGCAGTGTAGGGGGTAAGGATGGCTACACCTTC	CASSVGGKDGYTF